A selection of T cell receptor beta chains follows, all from one sample in a study of spatial heterogeneity in lung cancer. TCRdb reprocessed the 5' RACE reads via MiXCR and lists one record per CDR3 protein. Among some 83,000 distinct CDR3 sequences listed, around 7.3% were seen once. The sample in question was PBMCs, obtained at surgery. These receptors all come from a male donor with early-stage non-small cell lung cancer. The CDR3 runs from the conserved cysteine through the conserved F or W. D genes are given only for firm matches. Size is omitted from some rows. Given values are once, few, many or a class for expanded clones.

NA	TRBJ2-3	TRBV30	NA	CAWSTSGLSGYF	TGTGCCTGGAGCACTTCAGGGCTTTCGGGGTATTTT
NA	TRBJ1-1	TRBV5-4	many	CASSLEQNTEAFF	TGTGCCAGCAGCTTGGAACAGAACACTGAAGCTTTCTTT
NA	TRBJ1-1	TRBV5-1	few	CASSLDSRGRNTEAFF	TGCGCCAGCAGCTTGGACTCGAGGGGCCGAAACACTGAAGCTTTCTTT
TRBD2	TRBJ2-3	TRBV4-1	many	CASSHSAGVGADTQYF	TGCGCCAGCAGCCACTCAGCGGGAGTAGGGGCAGATACGCAGTATTTT
NA	TRBJ2-2	TRBV9	many	CASSLHPGSGELFF	TGTGCCAGCAGCCTCCATCCGGGCTCCGGGGAGCTGTTTTTT
TRBD1	TRBJ1-1	TRBV4-3	NA	CASSQVQGVNTEAFF	TGCGCCAGCAGCCAAGTTCAGGGGGTGAACACTGAAGCTTTCTTT
NA	TRBJ1-1	TRBV11-2	NA	CASSARTRTEAFF	TGTGCCAGCAGCGCCAGAACGAGGACTGAAGCTTTCTTT
NA	TRBJ2-3	TRBV2	NA	CASRVASTDTQYF	TGTGCCAGCCGTGTTGCCAGCACAGATACGCAGTATTTT
NA	TRBJ1-5	TRBV12-3/TRBV12-4	few	CASSFSRAGNQPQHF	TGTGCCAGCAGTTTCTCCAGGGCCGGCAATCAGCCCCAGCATTTT
NA	TRBJ1-1	TRBV6-5	NA	CASYTIGNTEAFF	TGTGCCAGCTACACTATCGGGAACACTGAAGCTTTCTTT
NA	TRBJ2-2	TRBV12-3/TRBV12-4	NA	CASSLVYSGELFF	TGTGCCAGCAGTTTAGTGTACTCCGGGGAGCTGTTTTTT
NA	TRBJ2-7	TRBV21-1	many	CASSPAASGYEQYF	TGTGCCAGCAGCCCGGCCGCTTCAGGCTACGAGCAGTACTTC
NA	TRBJ1-6	TRBV18	few	CASSHDSYNSPLHF	TGTGCCAGCTCACACGACAGCTATAATTCACCCCTCCACTTT
NA	TRBJ2-3	TRBV18	many	CASSPNAADTQYF	TGTGCCAGCTCACCTAATGCTGCAGATACGCAGTATTTT
NA	TRBJ2-2	TRBV18	many	CASSPSPVLEQELFF	TGTGCCAGCTCCCCTTCTCCGGTTCTCGAACAGGAGCTGTTTTTT
NA	TRBJ1-2	TRBV29-1	many	CSVEDGYGYTF	TGCAGCGTTGAGGACGGCTATGGCTACACCTTC
TRBD2	TRBJ2-1	TRBV24-1	many	CATKASGTYNEQFF	TGTGCCACCAAGGCTAGCGGGACTTACAATGAGCAGTTCTTC
TRBD1	TRBJ2-7	TRBV7-9	many	CASSEGGSGEQYF	TGTGCCAGCAGCGAAGGGGGCAGCGGCGAGCAGTACTTC
TRBD2	TRBJ2-1	TRBV9	NA	CASSPLAAGGYNEQFF	TGTGCCAGCAGCCCCCTTGCGGCGGGAGGCTACAATGAGCAGTTCTTC
NA	TRBJ2-1	TRBV27	few	CASSLSRTAKKQFF	TGTGCCAGCAGTTTATCCCGGACTGCCAAGAAGCAGTTCTTC
NA	TRBJ2-3	TRBV5-1	many	CASSSQGGDTQYF	TGCGCCAGCAGCTCGCAGGGAGGAGATACGCAGTATTTT
NA	TRBJ1-6	TRBV10-3	many	CAISPGLSPLHF	TGTGCCATCAGTCCAGGGTTGTCACCCCTCCACTTT
TRBD1	TRBJ2-5	TRBV7-6	many	CASRGYRGQQETQYF	TGTGCCAGCCGCGGTTACAGGGGTCAGCAAGAGACCCAGTACTTC
NA	TRBJ1-6	TRBV28	NA	CASSLVRTYNSPLHF	TGTGCCAGCAGTTTAGTTAGAACCTATAATTCACCCCTCCACTTT
TRBD1	TRBJ2-1	TRBV6-5	many	CASIRGQGSYNEQFF	TGTGCCAGCATTAGGGGACAGGGGTCCTACAATGAGCAGTTCTTC
NA	TRBJ2-7	TRBV20-1	many	CSARDSGQHGHEQYF	TGCAGTGCTAGAGATTCCGGACAACATGGCCACGAGCAGTACTTC
NA	TRBJ2-7	TRBV7-9	few	CASSPPGISTYEQYF	TGTGCCAGCAGCCCGCCCGGGATCTCGACATACGAGCAGTACTTC
TRBD2	TRBJ2-7	TRBV19	many	CASGSGRDSYEQYF	TGTGCCAGTGGTAGCGGGAGGGACTCCTACGAGCAGTACTTC
NA	TRBJ1-1	TRBV7-2	many	CASSLGQSYTEAFF	TGTGCCAGCAGCTTAGGACAGTCCTACACTGAAGCTTTCTTT
TRBD2	TRBJ2-5	TRBV7-2	many	CASSLVRGLAHETQYF	TGTGCCAGCAGCTTAGTAAGAGGACTAGCTCATGAGACCCAGTACTTC
NA	TRBJ1-4	TRBV7-8	few	CASSRELRQKLFF	TGTGCCAGCAGCCGGGAGCTACGCCAAAAACTGTTTTTT
TRBD2	TRBJ2-7	TRBV20-1	many	CSARVGGSGYEQYF	TGCAGTGCTAGAGTGGGAGGGTCCGGCTACGAGCAGTACTTC
NA	TRBJ1-2	TRBV27	NA	CATRFPNPREGYGYTF	TGTGCCACCCGTTTCCCAAACCCCAGGGAAGGCTATGGCTACACCTTC
NA	TRBJ2-3	TRBV7-2	NA	CASSPPMGAGDTQYF	TGTGCCAGCAGCCCGCCGATGGGGGCTGGAGATACGCAGTATTTT
TRBD2	TRBJ2-1	TRBV5-4	few	CASSLAGTSRYNEQFF	TGTGCCAGCAGCTTGGCGGGGACTAGCCGCTACAATGAGCAGTTCTTC
TRBD1	TRBJ2-7	TRBV24-1	many	CATSDPTRTGGEQYF	TGTGCCACCAGTGATCCCACCCGGACAGGGGGCGAGCAGTACTTC
NA	TRBJ2-2	TRBV6-5	NA	CASSYSPTGELFF	TGTGCCAGCAGTTACAGCCCTACCGGGGAGCTGTTTTTT
NA	TRBJ1-5	TRBV6-1	many	CASSDPPGQPQHF	TGTGCCAGCAGTGATCCCCCGGGGCAGCCCCAGCATTTT
TRBD2	TRBJ2-3	TRBV28	many	CASSLLAGTDTQYF	TGTGCCAGCAGTTTACTAGCGGGGACAGATACGCAGTATTTT
NA	TRBJ2-7	TRBV7-9	few	CASSADLVEQYF	TGTGCCAGCAGCGCCGATCTAGTGGAGCAGTACTTC
NA	TRBJ2-5	TRBV2	few	CASKGRTRYF	TGTGCCAGCAAGGGACGGACGAGGTACTTC
NA	TRBJ2-6	TRBV12-3/TRBV12-4	many	CASSLSGANVLTF	TGTGCCAGCAGTTTATCCGGGGCCAACGTCCTGACTTTC
NA	TRBJ2-2	TRBV2	many	CASKAEPNTGELFF	TGTGCCAGCAAAGCAGAGCCGAACACCGGGGAGCTGTTTTTT
TRBD2	TRBJ2-5	TRBV18	NA	CASSHLAGVREKTQYF	TGTGCCAGCTCACATCTAGCGGGAGTCAGGGAAAAGACCCAGTACTTC
TRBD2	TRBJ2-1	TRBV10-1	many	CASSETGGDNEQFF	TGCGCCAGCAGTGAAACGGGAGGGGACAATGAGCAGTTCTTC